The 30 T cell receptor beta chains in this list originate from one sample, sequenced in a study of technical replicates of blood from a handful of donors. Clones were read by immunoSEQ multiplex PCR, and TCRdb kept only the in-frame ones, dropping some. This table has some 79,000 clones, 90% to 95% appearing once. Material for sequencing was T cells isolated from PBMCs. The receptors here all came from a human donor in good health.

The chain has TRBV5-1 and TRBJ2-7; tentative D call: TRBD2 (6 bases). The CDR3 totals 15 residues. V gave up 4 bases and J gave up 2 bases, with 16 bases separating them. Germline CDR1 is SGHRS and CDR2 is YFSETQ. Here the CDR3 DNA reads TGCGCCAGCAGCGCCGACGGGGGAATCCCCTACGAGCAGTACTTC. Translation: CASSADGGIPYEQYF. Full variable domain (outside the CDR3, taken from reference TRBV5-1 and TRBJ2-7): KAGVTQTPRYLIKTRGQQVTLSCSPISGHRSVSWYQQTPGQGLQFLFEYFSETQRNKGNFPGRFSGRQFSNSRSEMNVSTLELGDSALYLCASSADGGIPYEQYFGPGTRLTVT.

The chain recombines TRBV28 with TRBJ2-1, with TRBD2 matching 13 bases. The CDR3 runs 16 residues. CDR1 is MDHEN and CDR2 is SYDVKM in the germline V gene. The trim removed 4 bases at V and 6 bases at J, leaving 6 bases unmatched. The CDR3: CASSSPGLAGPNEQFF. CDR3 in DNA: TGTGCCAGCAGTTCACCGGGACTAGCGGGACCCAATGAGCAGTTCTTC.

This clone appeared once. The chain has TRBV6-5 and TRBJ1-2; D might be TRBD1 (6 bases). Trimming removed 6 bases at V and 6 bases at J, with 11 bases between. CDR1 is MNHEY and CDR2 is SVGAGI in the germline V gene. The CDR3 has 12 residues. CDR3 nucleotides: TGTGCCAGCAGGGGGGGGGCAGATGGCTACACCTTC. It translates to CASRGGADGYTF.

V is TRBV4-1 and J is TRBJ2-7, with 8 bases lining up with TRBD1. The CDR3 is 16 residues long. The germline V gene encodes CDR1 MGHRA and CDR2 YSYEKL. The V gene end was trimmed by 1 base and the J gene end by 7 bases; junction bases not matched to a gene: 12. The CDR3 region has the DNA TGCGCCAGCAGCCAAGCGATGGGACAGGCGGCGGGGGAGCAGTACTTC. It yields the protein CASSQAMGQAAGEQYF.

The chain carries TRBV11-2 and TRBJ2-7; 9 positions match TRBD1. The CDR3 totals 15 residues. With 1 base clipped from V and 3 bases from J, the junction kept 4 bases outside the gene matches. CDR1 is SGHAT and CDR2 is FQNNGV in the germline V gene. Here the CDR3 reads CASSLVPGQGYEQYF. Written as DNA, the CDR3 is TGTGCCAGCAGCTTAGTGCCGGGACAGGGCTACGAGCAGTACTTC.

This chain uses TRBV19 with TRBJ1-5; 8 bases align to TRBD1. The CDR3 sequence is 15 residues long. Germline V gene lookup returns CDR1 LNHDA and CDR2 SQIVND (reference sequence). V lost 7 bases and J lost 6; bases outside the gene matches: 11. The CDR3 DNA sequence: TGTGCCAGTATGGGCGCCAGGGGGCAGGGTCAGCCCCAGCATTTT. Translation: CASMGARGQGQPQHF.

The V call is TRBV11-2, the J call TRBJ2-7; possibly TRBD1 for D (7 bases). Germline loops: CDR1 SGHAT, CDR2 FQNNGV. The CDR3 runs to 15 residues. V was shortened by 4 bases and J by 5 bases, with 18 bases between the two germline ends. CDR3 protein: CASSSLYRGLHEQYF. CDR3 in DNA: TGTGCCAGCAGCTCCTTGTACAGGGGACTTCACGAGCAGTACTTC.

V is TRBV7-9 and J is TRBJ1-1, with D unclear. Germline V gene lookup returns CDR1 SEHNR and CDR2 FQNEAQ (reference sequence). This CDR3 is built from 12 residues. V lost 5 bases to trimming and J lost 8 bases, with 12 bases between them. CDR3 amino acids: CASSPVDPEAFF. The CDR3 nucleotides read TGTGCCAGCAGCCCCGTAGATCCGGAAGCTTTCTTT. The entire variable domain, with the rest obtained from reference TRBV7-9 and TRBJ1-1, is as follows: DTGVSQNPRHKITKRGQNVTFRCDPISEHNRLYWYRQTLGQGPEFLTYFQNEAQLEKSRLLSDRFSAERPKGSFSTLEIQRTEQGDSAMYLCASSPVDPEAFFGQGTRLTVV.

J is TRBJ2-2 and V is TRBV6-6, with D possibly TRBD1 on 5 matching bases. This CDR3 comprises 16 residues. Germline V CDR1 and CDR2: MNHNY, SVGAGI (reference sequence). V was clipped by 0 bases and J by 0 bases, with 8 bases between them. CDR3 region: CASSYSAGPNTGELFF. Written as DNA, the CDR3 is TGTGCCAGCAGTTACTCGGCAGGGCCGAACACCGGGGAGCTGTTTTTT.

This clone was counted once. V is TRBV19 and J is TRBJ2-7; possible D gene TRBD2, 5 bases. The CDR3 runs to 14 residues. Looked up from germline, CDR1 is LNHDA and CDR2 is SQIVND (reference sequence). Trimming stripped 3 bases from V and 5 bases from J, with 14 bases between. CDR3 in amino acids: CASSINGDGDEQYF. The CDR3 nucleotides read TGTGCCAGTAGTATTAACGGGGATGGCGACGAGCAGTACTTC. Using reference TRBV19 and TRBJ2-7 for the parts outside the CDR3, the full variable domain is DGGITQSPKYLFRKEGQNVTLSCEQNLNHDAMYWYRQDPGQGLRLIYYSQIVNDFQKGDIAEGYSVSREKKESFPLTVTSAQKNPTAFYLCASSINGDGDEQYFGPGTRLTVT.

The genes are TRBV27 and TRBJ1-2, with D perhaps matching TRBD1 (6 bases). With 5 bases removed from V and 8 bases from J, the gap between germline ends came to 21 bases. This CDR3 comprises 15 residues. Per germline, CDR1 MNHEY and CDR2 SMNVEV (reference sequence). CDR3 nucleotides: TGTGCCAGCAGTACCTGGACAGAGGGAACCGGAGGCTACACCTTC. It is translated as CASSTWTEGTGGYTF.

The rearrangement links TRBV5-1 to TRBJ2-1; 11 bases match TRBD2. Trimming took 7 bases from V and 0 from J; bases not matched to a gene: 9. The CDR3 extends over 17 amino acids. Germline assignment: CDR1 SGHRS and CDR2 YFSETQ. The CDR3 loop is CASRGTSGLSSYNEQFF. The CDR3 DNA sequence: TGCGCCAGCCGAGGGACTAGCGGCCTGAGCTCCTACAATGAGCAGTTCTTC. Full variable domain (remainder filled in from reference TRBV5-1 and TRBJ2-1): KAGVTQTPRYLIKTRGQQVTLSCSPISGHRSVSWYQQTPGQGLQFLFEYFSETQRNKGNFPGRFSGRQFSNSRSEMNVSTLELGDSALYLCASRGTSGLSSYNEQFFGPGTRLTVL.

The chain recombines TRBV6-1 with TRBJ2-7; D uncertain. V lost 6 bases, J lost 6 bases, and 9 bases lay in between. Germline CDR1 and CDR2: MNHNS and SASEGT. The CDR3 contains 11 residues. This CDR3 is CASRAGSEQYF. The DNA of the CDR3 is TGTGCCAGCAGAGCAGGATCCGAGCAGTACTTC.

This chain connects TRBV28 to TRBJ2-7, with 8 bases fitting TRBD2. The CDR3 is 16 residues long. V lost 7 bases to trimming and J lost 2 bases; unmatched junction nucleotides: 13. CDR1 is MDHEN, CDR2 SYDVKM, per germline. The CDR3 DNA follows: TGTGCCAGCACCCGGGGGGGCAAGGTCGCTACCTACGAGCAGTACTTC. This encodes CASTRGGKVATYEQYF.

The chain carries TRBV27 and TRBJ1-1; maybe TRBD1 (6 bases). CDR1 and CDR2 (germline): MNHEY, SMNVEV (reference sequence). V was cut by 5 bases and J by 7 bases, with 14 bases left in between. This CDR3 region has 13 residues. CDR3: CASSQRGHYEAFF. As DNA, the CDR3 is TGTGCCAGCAGTCAACGGGGACATTATGAAGCTTTCTTT.

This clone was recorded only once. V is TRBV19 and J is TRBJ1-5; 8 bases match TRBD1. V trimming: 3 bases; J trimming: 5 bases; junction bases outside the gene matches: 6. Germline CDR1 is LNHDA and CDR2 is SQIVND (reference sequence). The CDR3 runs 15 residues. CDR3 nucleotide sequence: TGTGCCAGTAGTATCAGTACAGGGGGTGATCAGCCCCAGCATTTT. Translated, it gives CASSISTGGDQPQHF.

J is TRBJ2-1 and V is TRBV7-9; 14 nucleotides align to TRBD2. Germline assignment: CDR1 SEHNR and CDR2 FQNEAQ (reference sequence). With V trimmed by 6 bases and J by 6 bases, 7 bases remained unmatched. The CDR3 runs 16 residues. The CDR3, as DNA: TGTGCCAGCAGTCCAAAAGGACTAGCGGGAGGCAATGAGCAGTTCTTC. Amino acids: CASSPKGLAGGNEQFF.

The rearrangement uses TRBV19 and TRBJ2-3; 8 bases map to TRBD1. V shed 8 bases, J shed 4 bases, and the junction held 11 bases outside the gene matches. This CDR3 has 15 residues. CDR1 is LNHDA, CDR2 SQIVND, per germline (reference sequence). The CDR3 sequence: CASRRQDREADTQYF. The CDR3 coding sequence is TGTGCCAGTCGCCGCCAGGACAGGGAGGCAGATACGCAGTATTTT.

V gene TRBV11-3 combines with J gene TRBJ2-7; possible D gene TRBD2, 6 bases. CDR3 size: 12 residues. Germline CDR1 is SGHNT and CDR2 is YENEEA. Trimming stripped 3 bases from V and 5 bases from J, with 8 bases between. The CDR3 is CASSFGGDEQYF. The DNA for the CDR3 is TGTGCCAGCAGCTTCGGAGGGGACGAGCAGTACTTC. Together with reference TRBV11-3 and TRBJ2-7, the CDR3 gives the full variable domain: EAGVVQSPRYKIIEKKQPVAFWCNPISGHNTLYWYLQNLGQGPELLIRYENEEAVDDSQLPKDRFSAERLKGVDSTLKIQPAELGDSAVYLCASSFGGDEQYFGPGTRLTVT.

The CDR3 region has the DNA TGTGCCAGCAGCCCCCTTGACAAAAGCTCTGGAAACACCATATATTTT. It is translated as CASSPLDKSSGNTIYF. The V gene is TRBV14, the J gene TRBJ1-3; no clear D gene. Germline V CDR1 and CDR2: SGHDN, FVKESK. CDR3 length: 16 residues. The V gene lost 4 bases and the J gene lost 0 bases, with 13 bases spanning the gap. Full variable domain (outside the CDR3, taken from reference TRBV14 and TRBJ1-3): EAGVTQFPSHSVIEKGQTVTLRCDPISGHDNLYWYRRVMGKEIKFLLHFVKESKQDESGMPNNRFLAERTGGTYSTLKVQPAELEDSGVYFCASSPLDKSSGNTIYFGEGSWLTVV.

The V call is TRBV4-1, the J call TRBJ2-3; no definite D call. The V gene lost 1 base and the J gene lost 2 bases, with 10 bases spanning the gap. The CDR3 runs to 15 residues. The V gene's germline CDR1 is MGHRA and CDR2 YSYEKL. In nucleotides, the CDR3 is TGCGCCAGCAGCCAAGTTTGGCTAGTCACAGATACGCAGTATTTT. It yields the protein CASSQVWLVTDTQYF.

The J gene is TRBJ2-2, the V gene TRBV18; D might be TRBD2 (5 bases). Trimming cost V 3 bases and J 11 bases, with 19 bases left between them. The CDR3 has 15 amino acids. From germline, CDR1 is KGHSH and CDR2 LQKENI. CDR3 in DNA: TGTGCCAGCTCACCGCTTCAGGTCGGACCGGGAGAGCTGTTTTTT. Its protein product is CASSPLQVGPGELFF. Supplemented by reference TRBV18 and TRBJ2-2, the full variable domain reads NAGVMQNPRHLVRRRGQEARLRCSPMKGHSHVYWYRQLPEEGLKFMVYLQKENIIDESGMPKERFSAEFPKEGPSILRIQQVVRGDSAAYFCASSPLQVGPGELFFGEGSRLTVL.

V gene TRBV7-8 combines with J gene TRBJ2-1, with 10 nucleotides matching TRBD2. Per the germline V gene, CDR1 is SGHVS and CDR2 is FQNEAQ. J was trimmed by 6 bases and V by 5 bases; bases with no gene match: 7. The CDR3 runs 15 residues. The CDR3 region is CASSLRLAGFNEQFF. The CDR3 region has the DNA TGTGCCAGCAGCCTAAGACTAGCGGGCTTCAATGAGCAGTTCTTC. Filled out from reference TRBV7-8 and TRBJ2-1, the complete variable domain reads GAGVSQSPRYKVAKRGQDVALRCDPISGHVSLFWYQQALGQGPEFLTYFQNEAQLDKSGLPSDRFFAERPEGSVSTLKIQRTQQEDSAVYLCASSLRLAGFNEQFFGPGTRLTVL.

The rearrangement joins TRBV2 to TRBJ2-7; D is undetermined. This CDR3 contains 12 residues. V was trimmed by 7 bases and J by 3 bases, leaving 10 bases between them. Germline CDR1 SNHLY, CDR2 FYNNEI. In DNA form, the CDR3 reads TGTGCCAGCACTTTCAGGAACTACGAGCAGTACTTC. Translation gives CASTFRNYEQYF.

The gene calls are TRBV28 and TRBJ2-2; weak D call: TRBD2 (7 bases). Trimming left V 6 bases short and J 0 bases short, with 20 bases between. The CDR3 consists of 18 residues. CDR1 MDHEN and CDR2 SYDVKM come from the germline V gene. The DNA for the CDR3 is TGTGCCAGCAGCCACCCCGGGGGGCGGGAAACGAACACCGGGGAGCTGTTTTTT. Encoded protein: CASSHPGGRETNTGELFF.

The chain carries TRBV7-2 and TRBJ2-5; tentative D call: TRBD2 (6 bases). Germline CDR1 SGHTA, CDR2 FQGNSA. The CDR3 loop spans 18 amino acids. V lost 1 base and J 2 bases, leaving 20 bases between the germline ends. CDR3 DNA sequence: TGTGCCAGCAGCTTAGGAGGGGCCCCCAGCGGGCCGCAAGAGACCCAGTACTTC. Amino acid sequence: CASSLGGAPSGPQETQYF. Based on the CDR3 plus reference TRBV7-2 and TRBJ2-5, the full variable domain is GAGVSQSPSNKVTEKGKDVELRCDPISGHTALYWYRQSLGQGLEFLIYFQGNSAPDKSGLPSDRFSAERTGGSVSTLTIQRTQQEDSAVYLCASSLGGAPSGPQETQYFGPGTRLLVL.

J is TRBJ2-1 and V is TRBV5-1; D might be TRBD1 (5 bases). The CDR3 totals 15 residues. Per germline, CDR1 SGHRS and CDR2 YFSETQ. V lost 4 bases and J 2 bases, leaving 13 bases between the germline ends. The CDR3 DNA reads TGCGCCAGCAGCACAGACCAGGGAACCTACAATGAGCAGTTCTTC. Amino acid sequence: CASSTDQGTYNEQFF.

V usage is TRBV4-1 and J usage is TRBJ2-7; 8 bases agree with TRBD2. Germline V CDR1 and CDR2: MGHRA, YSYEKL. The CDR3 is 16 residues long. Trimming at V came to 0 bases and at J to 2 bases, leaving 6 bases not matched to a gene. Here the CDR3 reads CASSQERGRTTYEQYF. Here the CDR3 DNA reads TGCGCCAGCAGCCAAGAGCGCGGGAGGACAACCTACGAGCAGTACTTC.

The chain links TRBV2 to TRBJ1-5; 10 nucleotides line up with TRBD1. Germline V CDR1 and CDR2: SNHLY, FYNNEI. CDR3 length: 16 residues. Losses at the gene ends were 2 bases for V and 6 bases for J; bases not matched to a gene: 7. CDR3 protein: CASSERTGGRGQPQHF. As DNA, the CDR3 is TGTGCCAGCAGTGAAAGGACAGGGGGTCGGGGTCAGCCCCAGCATTTT. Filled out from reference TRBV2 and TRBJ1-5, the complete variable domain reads EPEVTQTPSHQVTQMGQEVILRCVPISNHLYFYWYRQILGQKVEFLVSFYNNEISEKSEIFDDQFSVERPDGSNFTLKIRSTKLEDSAMYFCASSERTGGRGQPQHFGDGTRLSIL.

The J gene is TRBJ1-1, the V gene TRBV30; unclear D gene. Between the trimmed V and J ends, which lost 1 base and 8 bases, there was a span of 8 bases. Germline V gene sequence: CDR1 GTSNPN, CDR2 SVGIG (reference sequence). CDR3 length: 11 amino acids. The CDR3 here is CAWSEWPEAFF. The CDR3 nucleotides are TGTGCCTGGAGTGAGTGGCCAGAAGCTTTCTTT.